Listed below are T cell receptor beta chains from one sample, sequenced in a study of blood T cells in healthy people across ages. TCRdb ran MiXCR on the 5' RACE reads and lists one entry per CDR3 protein. Counted here are 380,000 or so distinct CDR3 sequences, approximately 47% occurring once; the ten biggest clones make up 51%. Sequencing used blood. The source is a man aged 55 to 70 in good health. Each CDR3 is given with its conserved first and last residue. A D gene is named only where the DNA matches it firmly. Not every row has a clone size; where given, it reads once, few, many or a size class.

>TRBJ1-2|TRBD1|-|13|TRBV2
CASSEVQGYGYTF
TGTGCCAGCAGTGAAGTACAGGGGTATGGCTACACCTTC
>TRBJ2-1|TRBD2|-|16|TRBV4-2
CASSQDRASGSYEQFF
TGTGCCAGCAGCCAAGATAGGGCTAGCGGGAGCTATGAGCAGTTCTTC
>TRBJ2-1|-|-|14|TRBV24-1
CATSDVLGGNEQFF
TGTGCCACCAGTGATGTATTGGGGGGCAATGAGCAGTTCTTC
>TRBJ1-1|-|once|14|TRBV6-2/TRBV6-3
CASSTTAMNTEAFF
TGTGCCAGCAGCACGACAGCAATGAACACTGAAGCTTTCTTT
>TRBJ2-5|TRBD1|few|14|TRBV20-1
CSARPRDRGETQYF
TGCAGTGCTAGACCCCGGGACAGGGGAGAGACCCAGTACTTC
>TRBJ2-1|TRBD2|few|17|TRBV6-6
CASSRPPGLAGRDEQFF
TGTGCCAGCAGTAGACCCCCGGGACTAGCGGGCAGAGATGAGCAGTTCTTC
>TRBJ2-7|-|-|14|TRBV10-2
CASRIQGGVYEQYF
TGCGCCAGCAGGATACAGGGAGGGGTCTACGAGCAGTACTTC
>TRBJ2-5|-|few|12|TRBV29-1
CSVERGRETQYF
TGCAGCGTTGAGAGGGGAAGGGAGACCCAGTACTTC
>TRBJ1-2|TRBD1|-|12|TRBV28
CASEDRGYGYTF
TGTGCCAGCGAAGACAGGGGGTATGGCTACACCTTC
>TRBJ2-5|TRBD1|-|17|TRBV6-1
CASRPMLGQGRKETQYF
TGTGCCAGCAGACCTATGCTGGGACAGGGAAGAAAAGAGACCCAGTACTTC
>TRBJ2-5|TRBD2|few|14|TRBV10-3
CAISGGRGEETQYF
TGTGCCATCAGTGGCGGGAGGGGTGAAGAGACCCAGTACTTC
>TRBJ2-1|TRBD2|-|13|TRBV20-1
CSAGAGSGNEQFF
TGCAGTGCTGGAGCGGGGTCTGGGAATGAGCAGTTCTTC
>TRBJ1-2|TRBD1|-|12|TRBV29-1
CSVQDRGNGYTF
TGCAGCGTTCAGGACAGGGGCAATGGCTACACCTTC
>TRBJ2-4|TRBD1|-|14|TRBV12-3/TRBV12-4
CASSNRDRGNIQYF
TGTGCCAGCAGTAACCGGGACAGGGGTAACATTCAGTACTTC
>TRBJ2-7|TRBD1|few|13|TRBV7-2
CASSVGGQGSQYF
TGTGCCAGCAGCGTAGGAGGACAGGGGTCTCAGTACTTC
>TRBJ2-7|-|few|13|TRBV20-1
CSAPRTATYEQYF
TGCAGTGCTCCCCGGACAGCTACCTACGAGCAGTACTTC
>TRBJ2-3|-|-|13|TRBV4-3
CASSQEGADTQYF
TGCGCCAGCAGCCAAGAGGGGGCAGATACGCAGTATTTT
>TRBJ2-1|TRBD2|-|21|TRBV20-1
CSAHPTASGKPFLTSYNEQFF
TGCAGTGCTCACCCTACCGCTAGCGGGAAGCCCTTTCTTACCTCCTACAATGAGCAGTTCTTC
>TRBJ2-5|TRBD2|few|16|TRBV10-3
CASLAGGTTLQETQYF
TGTGCCAGCTTAGCGGGGGGCACCACCTTGCAAGAGACCCAGTACTTC
>TRBJ2-7|TRBD1|-|14|TRBV3-1
CASSLGQGASEQYF
TGTGCCAGCAGCCTGGGACAGGGAGCCTCCGAGCAGTACTTC
>TRBJ1-5|-|-|12|TRBV20-1
CSARGGVQPQHF
TGCAGTGCTAGAGGAGGGGTTCAGCCCCAGCATTTT
>TRBJ2-7|TRBD2|few|15|TRBV7-2
CASSYRLAGGDEQYF
TGTGCCAGCAGCTATAGACTAGCGGGAGGTGACGAGCAGTACTTC